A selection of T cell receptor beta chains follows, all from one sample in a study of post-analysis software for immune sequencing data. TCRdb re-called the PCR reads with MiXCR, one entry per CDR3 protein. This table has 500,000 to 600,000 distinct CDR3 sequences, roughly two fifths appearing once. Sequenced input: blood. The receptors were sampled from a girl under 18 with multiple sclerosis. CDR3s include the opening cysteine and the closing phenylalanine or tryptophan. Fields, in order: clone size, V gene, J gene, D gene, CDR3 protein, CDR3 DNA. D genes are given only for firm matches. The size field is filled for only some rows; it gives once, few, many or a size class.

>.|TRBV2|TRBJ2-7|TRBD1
CASSEGRGQLDEQYF
TGTGCCAGCAGTGAAGGCAGGGGGCAACTAGACGAGCAGTACTTC
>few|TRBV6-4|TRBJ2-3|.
CASSDSTGRTDTQYF
TGTGCCAGCAGTGACTCCACGGGCCGCACAGATACGCAGTATTTT
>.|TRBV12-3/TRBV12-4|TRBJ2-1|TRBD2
CASSLGTFGGRAGFF
TGTGCCAGCAGTTTGGGTACTTTCGGCGGGAGGGCCGGGTTCTTC
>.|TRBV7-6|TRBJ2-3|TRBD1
CASSRDRSSGDTQYF
TGTGCCAGCAGCCGGGACAGGAGTTCGGGAGATACGCAGTATTTT
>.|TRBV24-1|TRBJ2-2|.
CATSEDWAGELFF
TGTGCCACCAGTGAGGACTGGGCCGGGGAGCTGTTTTTT
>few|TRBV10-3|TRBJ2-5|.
CAISEGQGGETQYF
TGTGCCATCAGTGAGGGACAGGGAGGGGAGACCCAGTACTTC
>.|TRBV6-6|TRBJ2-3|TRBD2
CASSYGRATSSTDTQYF
TGTGCCAGCAGTTACGGGAGGGCGACCAGCAGCACAGATACGCAGTATTTT
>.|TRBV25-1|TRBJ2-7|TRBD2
CASSDGLAGGYEQYF
TGTGCCAGCAGTGACGGGCTAGCGGGGGGCTACGAGCAGTACTTC
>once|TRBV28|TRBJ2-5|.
CASRAPGQETQYF
TGTGCCAGCAGGGCCCCGGGCCAAGAGACCCAGTACTTC
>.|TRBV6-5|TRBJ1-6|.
CASSTRGHSPLHF
TGTGCCAGCAGCACCAGGGGCCATTCACCCCTCCACTTT
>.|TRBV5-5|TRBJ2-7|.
CASSLVSVSHEQYF
TGTGCCAGCAGCTTGGTTTCTGTTTCCCACGAGCAGTACTTC
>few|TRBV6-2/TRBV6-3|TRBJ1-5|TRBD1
CASTGQGGNQPQHF
TGTGCCAGCACGGGACAGGGGGGCAATCAGCCCCAGCATTTT
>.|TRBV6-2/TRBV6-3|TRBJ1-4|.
CASRGIRANNEKLFF
TGTGCCAGCAGGGGCATAAGGGCTAACAATGAAAAACTGTTTTTT
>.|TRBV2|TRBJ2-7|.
CASRLLYVEQYF
TGTGCCAGCCGTCTTTTATATGTCGAGCAGTACTTC
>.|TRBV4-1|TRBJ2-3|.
CASSQDLGGNTQYF
TGCGCCAGCAGCCAAGATCTTGGGGGGAATACGCAGTATTTT
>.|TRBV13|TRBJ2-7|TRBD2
CASSGLAGGPLRTYEQYF
TGTGCCAGCAGCGGCCTAGCGGGAGGTCCTTTAAGGACCTACGAGCAGTACTTC
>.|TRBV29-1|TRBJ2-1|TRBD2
CSATSGGAGEQFF
TGCAGCGCCACTAGCGGGGGGGCGGGTGAGCAGTTCTTC
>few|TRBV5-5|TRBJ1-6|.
CASSLALHTRGSPLHF
TGTGCCAGCAGCTTGGCCCTTCACACCCGGGGGTCACCCCTCCACTTT
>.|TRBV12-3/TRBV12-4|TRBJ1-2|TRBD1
CASRIIQGANYGYTF
TGTGCCAGCAGAATAATACAGGGGGCGAACTATGGCTACACCTTC
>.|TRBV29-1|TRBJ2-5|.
CSVVGNQETQYF
TGCAGCGTTGTTGGGAACCAAGAGACCCAGTACTTC
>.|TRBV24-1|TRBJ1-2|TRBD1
CATSGPGGTYGYTF
TGTGCCACCAGTGGCCCAGGGGGAACCTATGGCTACACCTTC
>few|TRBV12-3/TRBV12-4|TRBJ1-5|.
CASTGGNQPQHF
TGTGCCAGCACTGGAGGGAATCAGCCCCAGCATTTT
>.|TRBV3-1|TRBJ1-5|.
CASSQGRAYGQPQHF
TGTGCCAGCAGCCAAGGCAGGGCCTACGGTCAGCCCCAGCATTTT
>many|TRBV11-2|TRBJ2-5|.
CASSSRIQETQYF
TGTGCCAGCAGTTCCCGGATCCAAGAGACCCAGTACTTC
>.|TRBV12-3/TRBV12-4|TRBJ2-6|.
CASSPSGRGSSGANVLTF
TGTGCCAGCAGCCCTAGTGGCAGGGGCTCCTCTGGGGCCAACGTCCTGACTTTC
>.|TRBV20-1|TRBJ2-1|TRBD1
CSAARGNEQFF
TGCAGTGCCGCCAGGGGGAATGAGCAGTTCTTC
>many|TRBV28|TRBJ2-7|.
CASSLLTYEQYF
TGTGCCAGCAGTTTACTCACCTACGAGCAGTACTTC
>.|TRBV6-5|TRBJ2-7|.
CASSYVGGHYEQYF
TGTGCCAGCAGTTATGTTGGGGGGCACTACGAGCAGTACTTC
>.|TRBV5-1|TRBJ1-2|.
CASSREGGNYGYTF
TGCGCCAGCAGCCGGGAAGGGGGGAACTATGGCTACACCTTC
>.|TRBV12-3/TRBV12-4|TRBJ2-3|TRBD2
CASSLRAGADTEYF
TGTGCCAGCAGTTTAAGGGCGGGAGCAGATACGGAGTATTTT
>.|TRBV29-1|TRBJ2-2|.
CSVNGGGSGELFF
TGCAGCGTCAACGGAGGCGGTTCCGGGGAGCTGTTTTTT
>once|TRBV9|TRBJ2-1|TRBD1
CANSYGQASSYNEQFF
TGTGCCAACAGCTACGGACAGGCGAGCTCCTACAATGAGCAGTTCTTC
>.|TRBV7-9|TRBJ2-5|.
CASSPNVGETQYF
TGTGCCAGCAGCCCAAACGTCGGAGAGACCCAGTACTTC